This entry is about one T cell receptor beta chain. The sample belongs to a study of blood T cells in healthy people across ages. A sample-barcoded 5' primer and a J-beta primer mix were used in a second PCR of about 7 to 12 cycles. TCRdb itself ran the 5' RACE reads through MiXCR, one entry per CDR3 protein. The table includes roughly 700,000 distinct CDR3 sequences, 45% to 50% detected once. The source of this sequence is an older woman in good health. Specimen: blood.

CDR3 region: CATSRDVLQDTQYF. Written as DNA, the CDR3 is TGTGCCACCAGCAGAGATGTTCTCCAAGATACGCAGTATTTT. The chain joins TRBV15 to TRBJ2-3; D is unresolved. The germline V gene has CDR1 LNHNV and CDR2 YYDKDF (reference sequence). This CDR3 has 14 amino acids. V lost 0 bases and J lost 5, with 9 bases in between.